This T cell receptor beta chain derives from a study of CD8 T cells in Susac syndrome. Study observations and caveats: TCR sequencing and HLA analysis covered a relatively small number of individuals.

cDNA came from about 0.51 to 1 ug RNA primed by random hexamers. TCRdb re-called the immunoSEQ multiplex PCR reads through MiXCR, storing one row per CDR3 protein. The table has approximately 120,000 distinct CDR3 sequences, more than 90% seen once; the top ten hold under 0.095%. Points on this clonotype: Its cognate antigen is unknown.

With 7 bases removed from V and 10 bases from J, the gap between germline ends came to 16 bases. Germline lookup yields CDR1 MNHEY and CDR2 SVGEGT. The CDR3 is 12 amino acids. V usage is TRBV6-2 or TRBV6-3 and J usage is TRBJ1-1; D is undetermined. The sample taken for sequencing was CD4+ T cells from PBMCs. The sequence derives from a human donor in good health. In DNA, the CDR3 is TGTGCCAGCACTCCCAACCCCCCGGGAGCTTTCTTT. Translating gives CASTPNPPGAFF.